Listed below are T cell receptor beta chains from one sample, sequenced in a study of graft-versus-host responses after intestinal transplantation. The assay was immunoSEQ multiplex PCR, and TCRdb's table has in-frame clones only and misses some. The table has about 15,000 clones, 70% seen once; the top ten hold 20% to 25%. The material was ileum tissue, obtained around 99 weeks after intestinal transplantation. The receptor source for this set is a human patient who received an intestinal transplant, so some T cells may come from the graft donor. The CDR3 runs from the conserved cysteine through the conserved F or W. D genes are given only for firm matches. Rows give clone size only sometimes, using once, few, many, or a class for an expanded clone.

CDR3nt: TGTGCCAGCAACACCGGACAGGGCTATGGCTACACCTTC
CDR3aa: CASNTGQGYGYTF
j_gene: TRBJ1-2
v_gene: TRBV6-6
d_gene: TRBD1
abundance: .

CDR3nt: TGTGCCAGTAGTCCAGACGACAGGACGAACACCGGGGAGCTGTTTTTT
CDR3aa: CASSPDDRTNTGELFF
j_gene: TRBJ2-2
v_gene: TRBV19
d_gene: .
abundance: once

CDR3nt: TGTGCCAGCAGCGTAGAAGGGGCCTACTATGGCTACACCTTC
CDR3aa: CASSVEGAYYGYTF
j_gene: TRBJ1-2
v_gene: TRBV9
d_gene: .
abundance: few

CDR3nt: TGTGCCACCAGCTCTGAACCAAAATACGAGCAGTACTTC
CDR3aa: CATSSEPKYEQYF
j_gene: TRBJ2-7
v_gene: TRBV15
d_gene: .
abundance: .

CDR3nt: TGTGCCAGCAGCTTGGGAGGGACTCGACAACTAGCGCAGTACTTC
CDR3aa: CASSLGGTRQLAQYF
j_gene: TRBJ2-7
v_gene: TRBV5-6
d_gene: .
abundance: .

CDR3nt: TGCGCCAGCAGCCACCTCATATGGCACGGGGACAGGGGAATACGGGAGCAGTACTTC
CDR3aa: CASSHLIWHGDRGIREQYF
j_gene: TRBJ2-5
v_gene: TRBV4-1
d_gene: TRBD1
abundance: .

CDR3nt: TGTGCCAGCCGCCCGGTGGACTTGGAAGGGCAGTACTTC
CDR3aa: CASRPVDLEGQYF
j_gene: TRBJ2-7
v_gene: TRBV7-9
d_gene: .
abundance: .

CDR3nt: TGTGCCAGCAGTCACCTCCGGAGGAATGGGCAGTTCTTC
CDR3aa: CASSHLRRNGQFF
j_gene: TRBJ2-1
v_gene: TRBV28
d_gene: .
abundance: once

CDR3nt: TGTGCCAGCAGCGCCCGACCTTGGTACGAGCAGTACTTC
CDR3aa: CASSARPWYEQYF
j_gene: TRBJ2-7
v_gene: TRBV7-6
d_gene: .
abundance: .

CDR3nt: TGTGCCAGCAGAGGACTCGGTACCTACGAGCAGTACTTC
CDR3aa: CASRGLGTYEQYF
j_gene: TRBJ2-7
v_gene: TRBV6-1
d_gene: .
abundance: .

CDR3nt: TGTGCCAGCAGTGAAGCCCAACCGAGGATTTCTAACTATGGCTACACCTTC
CDR3aa: CASSEAQPRISNYGYTF
j_gene: TRBJ1-2
v_gene: TRBV6-1
d_gene: .
abundance: .

CDR3nt: TGTGCCAGCAGCTTGTTAGCGGGAGGGAACACCGGGGAGCTGTTTTTT
CDR3aa: CASSLLAGGNTGELFF
j_gene: TRBJ2-2
v_gene: TRBV5-4
d_gene: TRBD2
abundance: once

CDR3nt: TGTGCCAGCAGGGCGGGGGGGGCCTACGAGCAGTACTTC
CDR3aa: CASRAGGAYEQYF
j_gene: TRBJ2-7
v_gene: TRBV2
d_gene: TRBD2
abundance: few

CDR3nt: TGTGCCAGCAGCTTAGTGGGTCCTAGCTCCTACAATGAGCAGTTCTTC
CDR3aa: CASSLVGPSSYNEQFF
j_gene: TRBJ2-1
v_gene: TRBV7-8
d_gene: .
abundance: .

CDR3nt: TGTGCCAGCAGTCTCCGGGACGTAACTAATGAAAAACTGTTTTTT
CDR3aa: CASSLRDVTNEKLFF
j_gene: TRBJ1-4
v_gene: TRBV6-5
d_gene: .
abundance: .

CDR3nt: TGTGCCAGCTCAACCGGACAGGGGTTTAACGAGCAGTACTTC
CDR3aa: CASSTGQGFNEQYF
j_gene: TRBJ2-7
v_gene: TRBV18
d_gene: TRBD1
abundance: .

CDR3nt: TGCGCCAGCAGCCCCCGGACTAGCGGGAGTCGTACCACCGGGGAGCTGTTTTTT
CDR3aa: CASSPRTSGSRTTGELFF
j_gene: TRBJ2-2
v_gene: TRBV4-1
d_gene: TRBD2
abundance: .

CDR3nt: TGTGCCTGGACAGGGTTCGCCGCCTACGAGCAGTACTTC
CDR3aa: CAWTGFAAYEQYF
j_gene: TRBJ2-7
v_gene: TRBV30
d_gene: .
abundance: once

CDR3nt: TGCAGCGTGGGGACAGGTCCCAACTATGGCTACACCTTC
CDR3aa: CSVGTGPNYGYTF
j_gene: TRBJ1-2
v_gene: TRBV29-1
d_gene: TRBD1
abundance: .

CDR3nt: TGTGCCAGCAGTTTTTTCGGCTGGCTAGCGGGAGTTGGGGGCACCGGGGAGCTGTTTTTT
CDR3aa: CASSFFGWLAGVGGTGELFF
j_gene: TRBJ2-2
v_gene: TRBV28
d_gene: TRBD2
abundance: .

CDR3nt: TGTGCCAGCAGTTTGTGGGGGGGGAACGAGCAGTACTTC
CDR3aa: CASSLWGGNEQYF
j_gene: TRBJ2-7
v_gene: TRBV28
d_gene: TRBD2
abundance: .

CDR3nt: TGCAGCGTATTGGACAGGGAGGGCTACACCTTC
CDR3aa: CSVLDREGYTF
j_gene: TRBJ1-2
v_gene: TRBV29-1
d_gene: TRBD1
abundance: .

CDR3nt: TGTGCCAGCAGCTTTGTAGGTCTCTATGGCTACACCTTC
CDR3aa: CASSFVGLYGYTF
j_gene: TRBJ1-2
v_gene: TRBV7-2
d_gene: .
abundance: .

CDR3nt: TGTGCCAGCAGCTTGAAGGGACAGGGCTACGAGCAGTACTTC
CDR3aa: CASSLKGQGYEQYF
j_gene: TRBJ2-7
v_gene: TRBV7-9
d_gene: TRBD1
abundance: once

CDR3nt: TGTGCCAGTTTAACAGGGGGCGAGAGCAATCAGCCCCAGCATTTT
CDR3aa: CASLTGGESNQPQHF
j_gene: TRBJ1-5
v_gene: TRBV6-6
d_gene: TRBD1
abundance: .

CDR3nt: TGTGCCAGCAGTCACAGGACTAGCGGGGGGAAAGAGACCCAGTACTTC
CDR3aa: CASSHRTSGGKETQYF
j_gene: TRBJ2-5
v_gene: TRBV7-6
d_gene: TRBD2
abundance: .

CDR3nt: TGTGCCAGCAGCTACACTGGGGCCAACGTCCTGACTTTC
CDR3aa: CASSYTGANVLTF
j_gene: TRBJ2-6
v_gene: TRBV5-6
d_gene: .
abundance: .

CDR3nt: TGCGCCAGCAGCTTGGGGCGCCAAGAGACCCAGTACTTC
CDR3aa: CASSLGRQETQYF
j_gene: TRBJ2-5
v_gene: TRBV5-1
d_gene: .
abundance: .

CDR3nt: TGTGCCAGCTCACCCGGGACAGGGGTTGGGAATTCACCCCTCCACTTT
CDR3aa: CASSPGTGVGNSPLHF
j_gene: TRBJ1-6
v_gene: TRBV18
d_gene: TRBD1
abundance: .

CDR3nt: TGTGCCAGCGGATACCAGGAAAAACTGTTTTTT
CDR3aa: CASGYQEKLFF
j_gene: TRBJ1-4
v_gene: TRBV6-6
d_gene: .
abundance: .

CDR3nt: TGTGCCAGCCGCCCGAGACGTTATGACTACGAGCAGTACTTC
CDR3aa: CASRPRRYDYEQYF
j_gene: TRBJ2-7
v_gene: TRBV28
d_gene: .
abundance: .

CDR3nt: TGTGCCTGGGGCGGGAGCTTCACCTACGAGCAGTACTTC
CDR3aa: CAWGGSFTYEQYF
j_gene: TRBJ2-7
v_gene: TRBV30
d_gene: TRBD2
abundance: .

CDR3nt: TGCAGCGTTGAAAGTGGTAGGACAGGGGGCCTCTACGAGCAGTACTTC
CDR3aa: CSVESGRTGGLYEQYF
j_gene: TRBJ2-7
v_gene: TRBV29-1
d_gene: TRBD1
abundance: .

CDR3nt: TGTGCCAGCAGCTTAGGGGCAGATACGCAGTATTTT
CDR3aa: CASSLGADTQYF
j_gene: TRBJ2-3
v_gene: TRBV7-9
d_gene: .
abundance: .

CDR3nt: TGTGCCAGCAGTTACGTAGCGGGAACCTACGAGCAGTACTTC
CDR3aa: CASSYVAGTYEQYF
j_gene: TRBJ2-7
v_gene: TRBV6-5
d_gene: TRBD2
abundance: .

CDR3nt: TGTGCCAGCAGCGTCGGAACGGGGGAGAGGGGCGCGAACACCGGGGAGCTGTTTTTT
CDR3aa: CASSVGTGERGANTGELFF
j_gene: TRBJ2-2
v_gene: TRBV9
d_gene: .
abundance: .

CDR3nt: TGCGCCAGCAGGGGACAGGAGTTATACTATGGCTACACCTTC
CDR3aa: CASRGQELYYGYTF
j_gene: TRBJ1-2
v_gene: TRBV23-1
d_gene: TRBD1
abundance: few

CDR3nt: TGCGCCAGCAGTGCGCTCGGGACAGGGGAAGAGACCCAGTACTTC
CDR3aa: CASSALGTGEETQYF
j_gene: TRBJ2-5
v_gene: TRBV10-1
d_gene: TRBD1
abundance: .

CDR3nt: TGTGCCAGCAGCTTGGGGGCAGATAATTCACCCCTCCACTTT
CDR3aa: CASSLGADNSPLHF
j_gene: TRBJ1-6
v_gene: TRBV5-4
d_gene: .
abundance: .

CDR3nt: TGTGCCATCAGTGTGACAGGGGGAAATCAGCCCCAGCATTTT
CDR3aa: CAISVTGGNQPQHF
j_gene: TRBJ1-5
v_gene: TRBV10-3
d_gene: TRBD1
abundance: .

CDR3nt: TGTGCCAGCCGCACCTACAGGGGGAGGACGGGGGCCGGGGAGCTGTTTTTT
CDR3aa: CASRTYRGRTGAGELFF
j_gene: TRBJ2-2
v_gene: TRBV11-3
d_gene: TRBD1
abundance: .

CDR3nt: TGTGCCAGCACCCAAACCCCGACAGGCAATCAGCCCCAGCATTTT
CDR3aa: CASTQTPTGNQPQHF
j_gene: TRBJ1-5
v_gene: TRBV11-3
d_gene: .
abundance: .

CDR3nt: TGTGCCAGCAGCTCAAGTTTCGGGACAGTTTCCTACGAGCAGTACTTC
CDR3aa: CASSSSFGTVSYEQYF
j_gene: TRBJ2-7
v_gene: TRBV7-2
d_gene: TRBD1
abundance: few

CDR3nt: TGCGCCAGCAGCCCCTCGGCGCGGGGGGGCGCCAATGAGCAGTTCTTC
CDR3aa: CASSPSARGGANEQFF
j_gene: TRBJ2-1
v_gene: TRBV5-1
d_gene: TRBD2
abundance: .

CDR3nt: TGTGCCAGCAGCCCGGTCCAATATGGCTACACCTTC
CDR3aa: CASSPVQYGYTF
j_gene: TRBJ1-2
v_gene: TRBV11-2
d_gene: .
abundance: .

CDR3nt: TGTGCCAGCAGCTTAAGGGGGCGCCCCCACGAGCAGTACTTC
CDR3aa: CASSLRGRPHEQYF
j_gene: TRBJ2-7
v_gene: TRBV7-8
d_gene: TRBD1
abundance: once

CDR3nt: TGCGCCAGCAGCCAAGAATCCGGAATCCCTTCCTACGAGCAGTACTTC
CDR3aa: CASSQESGIPSYEQYF
j_gene: TRBJ2-7
v_gene: TRBV4-3
d_gene: .
abundance: .

CDR3nt: TGTGCCAGCAGCTACAGGAGGGCGGGGGGCACTGAAGCTTTCTTT
CDR3aa: CASSYRRAGGTEAFF
j_gene: TRBJ1-1
v_gene: TRBV6-5
d_gene: .
abundance: .

CDR3nt: TGTGCCAGCGCGACAGGGGCGATGAACACTGAAGCTTTCTTT
CDR3aa: CASATGAMNTEAFF
j_gene: TRBJ1-1
v_gene: TRBV28
d_gene: TRBD1
abundance: .

CDR3nt: TGTGCCTGGAGTTGGCGGCCATCATATGAGCAGTACTTC
CDR3aa: CAWSWRPSYEQYF
j_gene: TRBJ2-5
v_gene: TRBV30
d_gene: .
abundance: .

CDR3nt: TGTGCCAGCAGGCAGGTGGGACAGGGGGCTTCACCCCTCCACTTT
CDR3aa: CASRQVGQGASPLHF
j_gene: TRBJ1-6
v_gene: TRBV7-9
d_gene: TRBD1
abundance: few

CDR3nt: TGTGCCAGCAGCAACCAGGGGTGGGGTACTGAAGCTTTCTTT
CDR3aa: CASSNQGWGTEAFF
j_gene: TRBJ1-1
v_gene: TRBV7-2
d_gene: .
abundance: .

CDR3nt: TGTGCCTGGAGTGTACAGAGCACAGATACGCAGTATTTT
CDR3aa: CAWSVQSTDTQYF
j_gene: TRBJ2-3
v_gene: TRBV30
d_gene: .
abundance: .

CDR3nt: TGTGCCACCAGCAGAGAGATGGATCCCGCCTACGAGCAGTACTTC
CDR3aa: CATSREMDPAYEQYF
j_gene: TRBJ2-7
v_gene: TRBV15
d_gene: .
abundance: .

CDR3nt: TGTGCCAGCAGTGAGTCGACAGGGGGCGAATATGGCTACACCTTC
CDR3aa: CASSESTGGEYGYTF
j_gene: TRBJ1-2
v_gene: TRBV2
d_gene: TRBD1
abundance: .